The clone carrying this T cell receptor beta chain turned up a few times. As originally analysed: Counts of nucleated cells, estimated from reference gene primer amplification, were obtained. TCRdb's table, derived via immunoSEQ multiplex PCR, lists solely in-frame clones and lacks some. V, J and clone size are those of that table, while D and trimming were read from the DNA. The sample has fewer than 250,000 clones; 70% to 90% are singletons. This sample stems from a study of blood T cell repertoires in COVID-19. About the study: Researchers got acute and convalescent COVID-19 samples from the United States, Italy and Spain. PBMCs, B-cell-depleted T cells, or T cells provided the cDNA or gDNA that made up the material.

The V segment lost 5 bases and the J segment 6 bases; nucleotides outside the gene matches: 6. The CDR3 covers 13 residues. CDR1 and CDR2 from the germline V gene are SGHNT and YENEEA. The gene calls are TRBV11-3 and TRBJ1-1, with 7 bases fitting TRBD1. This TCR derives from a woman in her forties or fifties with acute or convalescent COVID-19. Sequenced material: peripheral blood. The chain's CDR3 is CASSPPGQPEAFF. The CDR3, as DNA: TGTGCCAGCAGCCCACCGGGACAGCCTGAAGCTTTCTTT.